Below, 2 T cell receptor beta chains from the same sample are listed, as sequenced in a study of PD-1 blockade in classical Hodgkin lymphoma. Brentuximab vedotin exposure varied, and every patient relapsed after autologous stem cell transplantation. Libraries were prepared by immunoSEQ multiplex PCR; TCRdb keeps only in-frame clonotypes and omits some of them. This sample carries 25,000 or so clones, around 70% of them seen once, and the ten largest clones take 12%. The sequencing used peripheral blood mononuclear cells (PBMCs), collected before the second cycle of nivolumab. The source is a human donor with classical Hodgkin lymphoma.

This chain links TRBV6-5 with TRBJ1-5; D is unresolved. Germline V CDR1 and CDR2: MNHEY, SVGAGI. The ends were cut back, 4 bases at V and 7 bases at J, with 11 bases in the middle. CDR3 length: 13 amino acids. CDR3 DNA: TGTGCCAGCAGTTTTGCAGGAGGCCAGCCCCAGCATTTT. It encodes CASSFAGGQPQHF.

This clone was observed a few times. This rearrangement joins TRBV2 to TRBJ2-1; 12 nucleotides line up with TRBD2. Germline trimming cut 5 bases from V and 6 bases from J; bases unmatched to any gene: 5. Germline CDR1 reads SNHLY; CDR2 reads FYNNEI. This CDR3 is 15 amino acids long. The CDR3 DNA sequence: TGTGCCAGCAGTTTCGAGACTAGCGGGAGCAATGAGCAGTTCTTC. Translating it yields CASSFETSGSNEQFF.